This T cell receptor beta chain was sequenced in a study of blood T cell repertoires in COVID-19. As for the study in general: Spain, Italy and the United States supplied samples that represented acute and convalescent COVID-19. PBMCs, B-cell-depleted T cells, or T cells provided the cDNA or gDNA that made up the material.

TCRdb's copy holds only in-frame clones and misses some; the assay was immunoSEQ multiplex PCR. This table has more than 90,000 clones, around 80% appearing once. CDR3 length: 12 residues. CDR1 is MNHEY and CDR2 is SVGAGI in the germline V gene. Between the trimmed V and J ends, which lost 6 bases and 2 bases, there was a span of 8 bases. The gene calls are TRBV6-5 and TRBJ2-7; D is undetermined. The receptor comes from a woman in her 70s with acute or convalescent COVID-19. Specimen: peripheral blood. The CDR3 reads CASSDLAYEQYF. The CDR3 bases are TGTGCCAGCAGCGACCTAGCCTACGAGCAGTACTTC.